This T cell receptor beta chain was identified in a study of blood T cells in healthy people across ages. PCR was performed a second time for about 6 to 11 cycles using a sample-barcoded 5' primer and a J-beta primer mix. In TCRdb, the 5' RACE reads were re-called with MiXCR into one record per CDR3 protein. The sample holds 850,000 to 1,000,000 distinct CDR3 sequences, roughly 43% seen once. This clonotype was counted between two and nine times. Trimming shortened V by 8 bases and J by 2 bases, and 13 bases separated the two germline ends. CDR1 LNHNV and CDR2 YYDKDF come from the germline V gene (reference sequence). CDR3 length: 14 amino acids.

The TCR was taken from a man between 25 and 39 years old in good health. The sample comprised blood. This sequence joins TRBV15 and TRBJ2-1, with D possibly TRBD2 on 5 matching bases. CDR3 region: CATADGVTYNEQFF. CDR3 in DNA: TGTGCCACCGCCGACGGGGTAACCTACAATGAGCAGTTCTTC.